This T cell receptor (beta chain) came from a study of T cell changes during pregnancy in multiple sclerosis (dated by TCRdb to about 2019). For the wider study: The study examined how the T cell repertoire changed over the course of pregnancy in women with multiple sclerosis.

Libraries came from the immunoSEQ multiplex PCR assay. TCRdb carries this immuneACCESS record with in-frame sequences only. Its versions omit some clonotypes, under half of them owing to an unresolved V gene in the studies checked, with the rest unexplained. A total of 25,000 to 30,000 clones appear in this sample, around 90% of them only once. The biggest ten clones account for approximately 0.55% of the sample. With regard to this clone: Its antigen remains unidentified. Nothing much larger sits one base from this clone, and base qualities are not available.

The germline V gene specifies MDHEN as CDR1 and SYDVKM as CDR2. The germline ends are 11 bases apart after V is trimmed by 4 bases and J by 4 bases. From its cysteine to its phenylalanine, the CDR3 spans 13 amino acids. This entry keeps only the CDR3 DNA: 39 bases, framed from base 1. Recombination joined TRBV28 with TRBJ2-7, with TRBD2 tentatively as D gene (6 bases match). The source was CD4+ T cells from peripheral blood mononuclear cells, collected in the first trimester of pregnancy. The receptor was derived from a female donor in good health, enrolled as a control in a pregnancy study. The sequenced DNA is TGTGCCAGCAGTTCGGGGGTTGAGTACGAGCAGTACTTC. This yields the protein CASSSGVEYEQYF. Here the CDR3 is joined to the reference TRBV28 and TRBJ2-7 genes, and the full variable domain is: DVKVTQSSRYLVKRTGEKVFLECVQDMDHENMFWYRQDPGLGLRLIYFSYDVKMKEKGDIPEGYSVSREKKERFSLILESASTNQTSMYLCASSSGVEYEQYFGPGTRLTVT.